This section outlines one T cell receptor (beta chain) sequence together with its context. The germline gives CDR1 SGHRS, CDR2 YFSETQ. The CDR3 totals 16 residues. Between the trimmed V and J ends, which lost 0 bases and 0 bases, there was a span of 10 bases. Enrolment of Seattle patients took place during active infection, and they were followed longitudinally. These data belong to a study of blood T cell repertoires in COVID-19. The repertoire was sequenced with immunoSEQ multiplex PCR; TCRdb's copy has only in-frame clones and lacks some. The sample shows about 200,000 clones, 82% of them seen only once.

The TCR originated in a woman aged 55-70 years with COVID-19, enrolled during active disease. The rearrangement links TRBV5-1 to TRBJ2-4, with D unresolved. Sequences were obtained from peripheral blood. This CDR3 is CASSLDMILAKNIQYF. CDR3 sequence (DNA): TGCGCCAGCAGCTTGGATATGATACTAGCCAAAAACATTCAGTACTTC.